The rows below give T cell receptor beta chains drawn from one sample of a study of Ad26.COV2.S vaccination and SARS-CoV-2 variants. The protocol was immunoSEQ multiplex PCR, while the TCRdb copy is restricted to in-frame clones and leaves out a portion. The sample has 300,000 to 450,000 clones; 90% to 95% are singletons. The material was peripheral blood, obtained after recovery from COVID-19. All receptors come from a human donor who had recovered from COVID-19. Each CDR3 is given with its conserved first and last residue. The D gene is left open where the match is weak. Some rows mark clone size as missing; the rest say once, few, many or name a class of expanded clone.

V: TRBV2
J: TRBJ2-3
D: TRBD1
size: -
CDR3: CASREGAHATDTQYF
DNA: TGTGCCAGCAGAGAGGGGGCGCATGCCACAGATACGCAGTATTTT

V: TRBV7-6
J: TRBJ2-7
D: TRBD1
size: -
CDR3: CASSVTGTYEQYF
DNA: TGTGCCAGCAGCGTGACAGGGACCTACGAGCAGTACTTC

V: TRBV9
J: TRBJ2-5
D: -
size: -
CDR3: CASSVDPSARETQYF
DNA: TGTGCCAGCAGCGTAGATCCTAGCGCTAGAGAGACCCAGTACTTC

V: TRBV11-2
J: TRBJ1-2
D: -
size: -
CDR3: CASSPDSAGGYTF
DNA: TGTGCCAGCAGCCCCGACAGCGCAGGGGGCTACACCTTC

V: TRBV6-6
J: TRBJ2-3
D: -
size: -
CDR3: CASSPSHGLGAGDTQYF
DNA: TGTGCCAGCAGTCCCTCTCACGGACTGGGGGCAGGAGATACGCAGTATTTT

V: TRBV2
J: TRBJ2-3
D: TRBD2
size: once
CDR3: CASLEGRGGSLDTQYF
DNA: TGTGCCAGCCTGGAGGGGCGGGGGGGTTCATTAGATACGCAGTATTTT

V: TRBV7-2
J: TRBJ1-1
D: -
size: -
CDR3: CASSLEGFGVMTEAFF
DNA: TGTGCCAGCAGCTTAGAGGGCTTTGGGGTAATGACTGAAGCTTTCTTT

V: TRBV12-5
J: TRBJ1-6
D: TRBD1
size: -
CDR3: CASGWTGNAYNSPLHF
DNA: TGTGCTAGTGGCTGGACAGGGAACGCCTATAATTCACCCCTCCACTTT

V: TRBV5-1
J: TRBJ1-1
D: -
size: -
CDR3: CASAKVVSGTEAFF
DNA: TGCGCCAGCGCGAAGGTGGTTTCGGGCACTGAAGCTTTCTTT

V: TRBV10-3
J: TRBJ1-2
D: TRBD1
size: -
CDR3: CAISEFGTASYGYTF
DNA: TGTGCCATCAGTGAGTTCGGGACAGCCTCCTATGGCTACACCTTC

V: TRBV2
J: TRBJ2-5
D: TRBD2
size: -
CDR3: CASWMRSGGFQETQYF
DNA: TGTGCCAGCTGGATGCGAAGCGGGGGGTTCCAAGAGACCCAGTACTTC

V: TRBV5-4
J: TRBJ1-2
D: -
size: -
CDR3: CASSLGGERGYTF
DNA: TGTGCCAGCAGCTTGGGGGGGGAAAGGGGCTACACCTTC

V: TRBV29-1
J: TRBJ2-7
D: TRBD1
size: -
CDR3: CSGSQGQGIHEQYF
DNA: TGCAGCGGCAGCCAGGGACAGGGAATTCACGAGCAGTACTTC

V: TRBV15
J: TRBJ2-3
D: -
size: -
CDR3: CATSRGLTASDTQYF
DNA: TGTGCCACCAGCAGAGGTTTGACAGCTTCAGATACGCAGTATTTT

V: TRBV2
J: TRBJ1-1
D: -
size: -
CDR3: CASSEARTGNTEAFF
DNA: TGTGCCAGCAGTGAAGCGCGCACAGGGAACACTGAAGCTTTCTTT

V: TRBV12-3/TRBV12-4
J: TRBJ2-3
D: -
size: once
CDR3: CASTVKGAEEYF
DNA: TGTGCCAGCACGGTGAAGGGCGCGGAAGAGTATTTT

V: TRBV9
J: TRBJ1-3
D: -
size: -
CDR3: CASSPPTSGNTIYF
DNA: TGTGCCAGCAGCCCCCCAACTTCTGGAAACACCATATATTTT

V: TRBV6-5
J: TRBJ1-2
D: TRBD1
size: -
CDR3: CASSLGQGAKGYTF
DNA: TGTGCCAGCAGTTTGGGACAGGGGGCAAAGGGCTACACCTTC

V: TRBV11-2
J: TRBJ1-2
D: TRBD1
size: -
CDR3: CASSFTQGDYGYTF
DNA: TGTGCCAGCAGCTTTACGCAGGGGGACTATGGCTACACCTTC

V: TRBV6-1
J: TRBJ1-4
D: -
size: -
CDR3: CASRTRYSPKLFF
DNA: TGTGCCAGCAGAACCCGGTACAGCCCTAAACTGTTTTTT

V: TRBV5-4
J: TRBJ1-4
D: TRBD1
size: -
CDR3: CASSSAKTGGHEKLFF
DNA: TGTGCCAGCAGTTCCGCCAAGACAGGGGGCCATGAAAAACTGTTTTTT

V: TRBV2
J: TRBJ2-2
D: -
size: -
CDR3: CAGGRATNTGELFF
DNA: TGTGCCGGGGGCAGGGCTACGAACACCGGGGAGCTGTTTTTT